Here is one T cell receptor beta chain with its context. The count of this clonotype is one. Its target antigen remains unknown. Base qualities are not provided; no much larger clone lies one nucleotide away. Support from one read is weak. A constant-region primer and ProtoScript II reverse transcriptase were used to reverse-transcribe TCRbeta-specific cDNA from approximately 500 ng total RNA. Construction of the TCRbeta libraries relied on three nested rounds of multiplex PCR, following a slightly modified ARM-PCR procedure. Multiplex TRBV1-TRBV30 forward primers and a Cbeta reverse primer were used in the first two PCR rounds, each of which was run for around 10 cycles. Sample barcodes and Illumina adapters were added in a final 25-cycle PCR with Deep VentR polymerase. Amplicons of 200-500 bp were gel-purified with a QIAquick gel extraction kit before sequencing. The TCRbeta amplicons were sequenced with 250-bp paired-end reads on an Illumina HiSeq 2500. The paper's processing steps were these. To recover full CDR3 sequences, reads were quality-trimmed using Trimmomatic v0.33 and paired reads were then merged using FLASH v1.2.11. V, D and J germline segments were assigned to the rearranged TCRbeta sequences by MiGEC v1.2.1b. VDJtools v1.0.0 computed clonotype statistics and Shannon-Wiener diversity indices. Except for diversity analysis, only each sample's 250 most abundant clonotypes were used in subsequent analyses to reduce sampling bias. TCRdb reprocessed the public reads (quality trimming at Q25 with fastp, clone calling with MiXCR) and kept in-frame beta chains. Rows with one shared CDR3 protein collapse into an entry with the most common genes and DNA. The V and J calls come from TCRdb's annotation, not from the publication. Here the sample has approximately 330,000 distinct CDR3 sequences; approximately 65% occur a single time. In total, the top ten clones hold about 6.5% of the sample.

The germline V gene (reference sequence) yields DFQATT for CDR1 and SNEGSKA for CDR2. From V the trimming removes 0 bases and from J it removes 4 bases, while the gene matches leave 7 bases of the junction unaccounted for. Including the terminal cysteine and phenylalanine, the CDR3 comprises 16 residues. Just CDR3 DNA is preserved here, 48 bases in frame from base 1. This specimen comes from a study of tumor-infiltrating lymphocytes in primary liver carcinoma (dated by TCRdb to about 2017). Regarding the complete study: Between late 2015 and 2016, a handful of patients in China with histopathologically diagnosed primary liver carcinoma had surgical resection. Of the five patients (three men and two women, aged 30 to 69 years), four had hepatocellular carcinoma and one had combined HCC and intrahepatic cholangiocarcinoma. Tumors of the five patients were stage T1-T3 N0M0 with maximum diameters of roughly 4.2 to 10 cm. Samples yielded roughly 3.5 to 8 million productive TCRbeta reads; read depth did not differ significantly between tissue types. The study combined TCRbeta repertoire sequencing, expression microarrays and whole-exome sequencing across five regions of each liver tumor, with adjacent normal tissue and blood. TCRbeta repertoire sequencing covered roughly 35 specimens from 5 patients: around 25 tumor regions, 5 adjacent noncancerous liver tissues and 5 peripheral blood samples. Repertoires from technical replicates were highly reproducible, with mean shared-clone rates about 0.9 and correlation coefficients above 0.98. The paper as a whole reports these results and caveats: Only the TCR beta chain was sequenced, which likely underestimates true repertoire diversity because unpaired alpha chains were not captured. With just 4 to 6 patients in the study, the authors point out that the findings should be validated in a larger study. The top 250 clones accounted for a significantly greater share of the repertoire in tumors than in blood (p = 0.039). Consistent with antigen-driven expansion, pairs of tumor regions showed higher repertoire overlap (mean roughly 35%) than either tumor-adjacent pairs (about 17%) or tumor-blood pairs (approximately 15%). Because the samples were bulk and unsorted, CD4+ and CD8+ T cell repertoires could not be compared.

Blood RNA was extracted from unsorted whole blood using TRIzol reagent, and germline DNA was obtained with the DNeasy Blood & Tissue kit. At the time of sampling, the patients had chronic HBV infection and had not received any treatment. Before surgery, 3.5 to 4 milliliters of peripheral blood were drawn into K2EDTA tubes. The chain is encoded by TRBV20-1 joined to TRBJ2-3; 10 of the junction bases match TRBD1. The sequence was obtained from a man aged 40-49 years with primary liver carcinoma and hepatitis B virus infection. Sequencing was done on a sample of peripheral blood. The nucleotides read TGCAGTGCTAGAGATGGGACAGGGGTATATGCAGATACGCAGTATTTT. It translates as CSARDGTGVYADTQYF.